This T cell receptor beta chain emerged from a study of blood T cell repertoires in COVID-19. Study details: Material from acute and convalescent COVID-19 was sourced from the United States, Italy and Spain.

The data were produced by immunoSEQ multiplex PCR, yet TCRdb's version contains in-frame clones alone and is incomplete. Of about 170,000 clones in the sample, approximately 87% are singletons; the top ten hold approximately 3.3%. The sample was peripheral blood. The clonotype was recovered from a man between 18 and 35 years old with active or convalescent COVID-19.

The CDR3 loop is CASSLASGSYYEQYF. Written as DNA, the CDR3 is TGTGCCAGCAGCTTGGCTAGCGGGAGTTACTACGAGCAGTACTTC. This chain connects TRBV11-3 to TRBJ2-7; 10 bases map to TRBD2. Trimming removed 3 bases from V and 3 bases from J; junction bases left unmatched: 5. Per the germline V gene, CDR1 is SGHNT and CDR2 is YENEEA. CDR3 length equals 15 residues.